These 20 T cell receptor beta chains were all obtained from the same sample, sequenced in a study of shared clonotypes between healthy human individuals. Data came from immunoSEQ multiplex PCR; TCRdb stores just in-frame clones and leaves some out. The sample yields 500,000 or so clones, approximately 95% seen once. The sample was naive CD4+ T cells sorted from blood. Subset reported: CD45RA+ positively selected. These receptors all come from a woman aged 25-40 years in good health.

In regard to this clone: The junction and the germline gene differ at one end; a read error may be behind it. The gene calls are TRBV5-1 and TRBJ2-7; TRBD2 matches 11 bases. The CDR3 extends over 16 amino acids. Per germline, CDR1 SGHRS and CDR2 YFSETQ. The CDR3, as DNA: TGCGCCAGCAGCTTGATGACTAGCGGGAACGCCAACTCCCCGGACTTC. Amino acid sequence: CASSLMTSGNANSPDF.

V gene TRBV2 combines with J gene TRBJ2-5; D is perhaps TRBD2 (5 bases). Trimming took 5 bases from V and 3 from J, leaving 22 bases between them. The CDR3 consists of 17 residues. Looked up from germline, CDR1 is SNHLY and CDR2 is FYNNEI. In nucleotides, the CDR3 is TGTGCCAGCAGTTCTTTCATCCCTAGCCCCTTCAAAGAGACCCAGTACTTC. This gives the protein CASSSFIPSPFKETQYF.

This clone occurred once. The same CDR3 is also encoded by other DNA sequences in this sample. V and J are TRBV18 and TRBJ2-5; D unresolved. V was shortened by 3 bases and J by 3 bases, with 5 bases between the two germline ends. The CDR3 loop spans 12 amino acids. Germline V CDR1 and CDR2: KGHSH, LQKENI. The CDR3 is CASSPAEETQYF. In nucleotides, the CDR3 is TGTGCCAGCTCACCGGCGGAAGAGACCCAGTACTTC.

The J gene is TRBJ1-3, the V gene TRBV5-1, with D unclear. Deletions cut 0 bases from V and 2 bases from J, with 9 bases between. This CDR3 comprises 15 residues. Per germline, CDR1 SGHRS and CDR2 YFSETQ. The CDR3 region is CASSLAATAGNTIYF. CDR3 DNA: TGCGCCAGCAGCTTGGCTGCAACAGCTGGAAACACCATATATTTT.

The chain recombines TRBV10-2 with TRBJ2-1, with 9 bases identical to TRBD2. The V and J ends lost 2 bases and 8 bases, in that order; junction bases with no gene match: 7. The CDR3 length is 15 residues. From germline, CDR1 is WSHSY and CDR2 SAAADI. Here the CDR3 reads CASSEGGRAPDEQFF. The CDR3 nucleotides are TGCGCCAGCAGTGAGGGCGGGAGGGCCCCGGATGAGCAGTTCTTC.

The rearrangement uses TRBV6-5 and TRBJ2-2; 7 positions agree with TRBD2. Per the germline V gene, CDR1 is MNHEY and CDR2 is SVGAGI. V shed 7 bases, J shed 3 bases, and the junction held 8 bases outside the gene matches. The CDR3 is 15 residues long. The CDR3 sequence: CASTVGGFYTGELFF. CDR3 DNA: TGTGCCAGCACGGTGGGAGGGTTCTACACCGGGGAGCTGTTTTTT.

This sequence joins TRBV28 and TRBJ1-2; the D gene is possibly TRBD1 (5 bases). This CDR3 is 12 amino acids long. Per the germline V gene, CDR1 is MDHEN and CDR2 is SYDVKM. Trimming cost V 5 bases and J 5 bases, with 9 bases left between them. The CDR3 spells CASSPGRYGYTF. The DNA for the CDR3 is TGTGCCAGCAGTCCGGGGCGTTATGGCTACACCTTC.

This clone was counted a single time. The gene calls are TRBV28 and TRBJ2-4; 10 positions match TRBD1. Germline CDR1 reads MDHEN; CDR2 reads SYDVKM. After removal of 10 bases from V and 1 base from J, the junction contained 16 bases not matched to a gene. CDR3 size: 18 residues. The CDR3 spells CATNVGTGDVGAKNIQYF. CDR3 nucleotide sequence: TGTGCCACCAACGTGGGGACAGGGGATGTTGGTGCCAAAAACATTCAGTACTTC.

This clone showed up just once. The gene calls are TRBV10-3 and TRBJ2-7; D remains ambiguous. Trimming cost V 3 bases and J 2 bases, with 8 bases left between them. Germline lookup yields CDR1 ENHRY and CDR2 SYGVKD. The CDR3 has 13 amino acids. CDR3 sequence (DNA): TGTGCCATCAGTGACAGAAACACCTACGAGCAGTACTTC. Its translation is CAISDRNTYEQYF.

This sequence joins TRBV2 and TRBJ1-3; D might be TRBD1 (6 bases). Germline V gene sequence: CDR1 SNHLY, CDR2 FYNNEI. Trimming cost V 2 bases and J 0 bases, with 8 bases left between them. The CDR3 totals 15 residues. The CDR3 sequence is CASSEQGSSGNTIYF. CDR3 DNA sequence: TGTGCCAGCAGTGAACAGGGGAGCTCTGGAAACACCATATATTTT.

This chain links TRBV2 with TRBJ2-7; 7 nucleotides line up with TRBD1. The CDR3 extends over 13 amino acids. V shed 7 bases, J shed 3 bases, and the junction held 6 bases outside the gene matches. Per germline, CDR1 SNHLY and CDR2 FYNNEI. CDR3 loop: CASTGTVLYEQYF. CDR3 nucleotides: TGTGCCAGCACCGGGACAGTCCTCTACGAGCAGTACTTC. Filled out from reference TRBV2 and TRBJ2-7, the complete variable domain reads EPEVTQTPSHQVTQMGQEVILRCVPISNHLYFYWYRQILGQKVEFLVSFYNNEISEKSEIFDDQFSVERPDGSNFTLKIRSTKLEDSAMYFCASTGTVLYEQYFGPGTRLTVT.

This rearrangement joins TRBV18 to TRBJ2-1; 8 bases map to TRBD1. CDR1 is KGHSH and CDR2 is LQKENI in the germline V gene. V was pared by 6 bases and J by 7 bases, with 11 bases of the junction left unmatched. The CDR3 runs 15 residues. CDR3 residues: CASSDQGARRNEQFF. In DNA, the CDR3 is TGTGCCAGCTCTGACCAGGGGGCGCGGAGGAATGAGCAGTTCTTC. Supplemented by reference TRBV18 and TRBJ2-1, the full variable domain reads NAGVMQNPRHLVRRRGQEARLRCSPMKGHSHVYWYRQLPEEGLKFMVYLQKENIIDESGMPKERFSAEFPKEGPSILRIQQVVRGDSAAYFCASSDQGARRNEQFFGPGTRLTVL.

The chain recombines TRBV28 with TRBJ2-6; a possible D gene is TRBD1 (6 bases). Trimming stripped 3 bases from V and 0 bases from J, with 9 bases between. This CDR3 region has 16 residues. In germline, CDR1 is MDHEN, CDR2 SYDVKM. CDR3 region: CASSFPGVSGANVLTF. As DNA, the CDR3 is TGTGCCAGCAGTTTCCCAGGGGTCTCTGGGGCCAACGTCCTGACTTTC.

This chain uses TRBV4-2 with TRBJ1-4; D not certain. This CDR3 comprises 13 residues. The germline gives CDR1 LGHNA, CDR2 YNFKEQ. V was shortened by 0 bases and J by 6 bases, with 5 bases between the two germline ends. The CDR3 DNA reads TGTGCCAGCAGCCAAGAGGGCCATGAAAAACTGTTTTTT. Encoded protein: CASSQEGHEKLFF.

The chain links TRBV10-3 to TRBJ2-7, with D possibly matching TRBD1 (5 bases). The CDR3 consists of 15 residues. From germline, CDR1 is ENHRY and CDR2 SYGVKD. V lost 2 bases and J lost 3, with 14 bases in between. The CDR3 spells CAISELLGHDYEQYF. In DNA, the CDR3 is TGTGCCATCAGTGAGCTTTTAGGACATGACTACGAGCAGTACTTC.

The V call is TRBV4-1, the J call TRBJ2-7; 7 bases align to TRBD2. Trimming cost V 2 bases and J 3 bases; bases outside gene matches: 7. The germline V gene has CDR1 MGHRA and CDR2 YSYEKL. The CDR3 contains 15 residues. CDR3 protein: CASSQHMLAVYEQYF. The CDR3 nucleotides are TGCGCCAGCAGCCAACACATGCTAGCGGTCTACGAGCAGTACTTC.

This sequence joins TRBV2 and TRBJ2-7; 11 nucleotides match TRBD2. V was pared by 8 bases and J by 1 base, with 19 bases of the junction left unmatched. CDR3 length equals 19 residues. Germline CDR1 and CDR2: SNHLY and FYNNEI. The CDR3 here is CASVPWVETSGIGSYEQYF. In DNA, the CDR3 is TGTGCCAGCGTCCCCTGGGTGGAGACTAGCGGGATAGGGTCCTACGAGCAGTACTTC.

V and J are TRBV19 and TRBJ2-7, with D possibly TRBD1 on 6 matching bases. Deletions cut 7 bases from V and 2 bases from J, with 12 bases between. The CDR3 is 13 amino acids. Germline CDR1 LNHDA, CDR2 SQIVND (reference sequence). The CDR3 nucleotides are TGTGCCAGTAAATTTACAGGGACCTACGAGCAGTACTTC. It yields the protein CASKFTGTYEQYF.

The DNA of the CDR3 is TGTGCCAGTAGTTTGTTCTTGTCACGGGATTGGTTCTTC. Residues: CASSLFLSRDWFF. V usage is TRBV19 and J usage is TRBJ2-1; tentatively, D is TRBD2 (5 bases). V lost 5 bases and J lost 15, with 20 bases in between. CDR3 length: 13 amino acids. Germline assignment: CDR1 LNHDA and CDR2 SQIVND (reference sequence).

This chain links TRBV6-1 with TRBJ1-1; D is undetermined. Between the trimmed V and J ends, which lost 5 bases and 5 bases, there was a span of 12 bases. This CDR3 contains 13 residues. Looked up from germline, CDR1 is MNHNS and CDR2 is SASEGT. The CDR3 protein is CASSTRVSTEAFF. The CDR3 DNA reads as TGTGCCAGCAGTACAAGGGTCTCGACTGAAGCTTTCTTT.